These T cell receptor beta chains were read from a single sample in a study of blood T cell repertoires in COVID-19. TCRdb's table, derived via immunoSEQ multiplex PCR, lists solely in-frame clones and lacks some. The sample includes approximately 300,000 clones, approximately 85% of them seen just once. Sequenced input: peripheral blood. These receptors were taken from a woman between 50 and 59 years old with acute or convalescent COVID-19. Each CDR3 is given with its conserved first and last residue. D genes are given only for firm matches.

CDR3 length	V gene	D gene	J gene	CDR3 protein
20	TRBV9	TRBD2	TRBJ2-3	CASSVPPTSGSFAGTDTQYF
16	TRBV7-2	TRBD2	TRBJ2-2	CASSLRTSGNTGELFF
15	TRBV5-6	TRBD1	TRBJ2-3	CASSSPGQGSDTQYF
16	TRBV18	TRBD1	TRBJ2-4	CASSPAGQGATNIQYF
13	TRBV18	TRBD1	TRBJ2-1	CASSMDRGAEQFF
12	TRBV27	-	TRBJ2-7	CASSRQGGEQYF
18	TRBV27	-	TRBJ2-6	CASSRTGLYGSGANVLTF
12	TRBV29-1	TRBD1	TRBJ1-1	CSAGQVNTEAFF
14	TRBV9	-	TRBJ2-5	CASRLEDSQGTQYF
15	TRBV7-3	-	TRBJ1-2	CASSNYKGRTYGYTF
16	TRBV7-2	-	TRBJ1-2	CASSPQGTPHNYGYTF
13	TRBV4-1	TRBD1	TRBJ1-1	CASNPIGQAVAFF
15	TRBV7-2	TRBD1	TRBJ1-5	CASSPRTGNNQPQHF
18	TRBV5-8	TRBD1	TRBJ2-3	CASSDPTFPGQVTDTQYF
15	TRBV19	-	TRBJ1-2	CASSFYNRVGYGYTF
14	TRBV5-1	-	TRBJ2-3	CASSLARVAGTQYF
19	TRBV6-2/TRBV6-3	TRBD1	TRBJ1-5	CASSYSIEQGGGSNQPQHF
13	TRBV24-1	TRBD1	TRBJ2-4	CATSVTGQNIQYF
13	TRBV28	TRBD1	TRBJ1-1	CASSLDRPAEAFF
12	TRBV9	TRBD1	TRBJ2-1	CASSGQGYEQFF
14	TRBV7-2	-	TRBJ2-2	CASSFSTVAGELFF
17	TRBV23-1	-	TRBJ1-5	CASSQICATGTNQPQHF
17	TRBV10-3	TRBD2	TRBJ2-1	CAISEPPSGGSYNEQFF
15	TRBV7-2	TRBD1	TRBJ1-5	CASSLGDRVGQPQHF
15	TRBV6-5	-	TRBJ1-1	CASRFFVYGGTEAFF
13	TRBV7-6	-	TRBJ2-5	CASSLALAGTQYF
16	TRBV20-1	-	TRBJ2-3	CSASHARRGGTDTQYF
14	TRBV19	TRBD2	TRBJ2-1	CASSISSGINEQFF
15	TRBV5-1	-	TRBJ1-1	CASSFFGDMNTEAFF
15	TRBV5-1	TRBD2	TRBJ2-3	CASSWTSGSTDTQYF
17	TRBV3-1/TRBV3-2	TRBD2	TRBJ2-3	CASSQGGAGGPTDTQYF
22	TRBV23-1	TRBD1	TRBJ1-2	CASRDFTLKGVDRGRGYYGYTF
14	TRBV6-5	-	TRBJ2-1	CASSSSGTYNEQFF
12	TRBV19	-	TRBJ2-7	CASSGGSYEQYF
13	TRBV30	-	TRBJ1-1	CAWNRGRNTEAFF
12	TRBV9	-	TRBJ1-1	CASSVDGAEAFF
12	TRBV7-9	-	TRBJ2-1	CASSWPYNEQFF
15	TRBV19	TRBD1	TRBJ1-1	CASSPPGQGRTEAFF
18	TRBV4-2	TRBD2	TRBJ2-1	CASSQASSGRHSYNEQFF
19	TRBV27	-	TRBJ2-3	CASPGGSGDLLVGADTQYF
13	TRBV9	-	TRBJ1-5	CASSVDFGQPQHF
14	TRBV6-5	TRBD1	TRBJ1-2	CASSIRGLNYGYTF
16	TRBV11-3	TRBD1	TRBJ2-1	CASSLDYRTGYNEQFF
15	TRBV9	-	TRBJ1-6	CASSVGGSYNSPLHF
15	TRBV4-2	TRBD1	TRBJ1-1	CASSLDRGRNTEAFF